Below are 14 T cell receptor beta chains sequenced from a single sample in a study of blood T cell repertoires in COVID-19. TCRdb's table, derived via immunoSEQ multiplex PCR, lists solely in-frame clones and lacks some. This table has tens of thousands of clones, approximately 80% appearing once. The sequencing sample was made of peripheral blood. The receptor source for this set is a woman aged 55-69 years with acute or convalescent COVID-19.

The rearrangement links TRBV2 to TRBJ2-3, with TRBD1 matching over 10 bases. V dropped 6 bases and J dropped 3; count of bases not matched to a gene: 9. The CDR3 length is 16 residues. Germline V gene lookup returns CDR1 SNHLY and CDR2 FYNNEI. CDR3 in amino acids: CASRGGRTGGTDTQYF. DNA for the CDR3: TGTGCCAGCAGAGGAGGGCGGACAGGGGGAACAGATACGCAGTATTTT.

The chain employs TRBV7-8 and TRBJ2-3; 10 nucleotides align to TRBD2. After removal of 5 bases from V and 0 bases from J, the junction contained 14 bases not matched to a gene. Germline CDR1 SGHVS, CDR2 FQNEAQ. The CDR3 loop spans 19 amino acids. This chain's CDR3 is CASSLKLAGTAASTDTQYF. The CDR3 DNA is TGTGCCAGCAGCCTAAAACTAGCGGGGACAGCTGCTAGCACAGATACGCAGTATTTT. Using reference TRBV7-8 and TRBJ2-3 for the parts outside the CDR3, the full variable domain is GAGVSQSPRYKVAKRGQDVALRCDPISGHVSLFWYQQALGQGPEFLTYFQNEAQLDKSGLPSDRFFAERPEGSVSTLKIQRTQQEDSAVYLCASSLKLAGTAASTDTQYFGPGTRLTVL.

The genes are TRBV7-9 and TRBJ1-2; D gene uncertain. Trimming took 4 bases from V and 4 from J, leaving 7 bases between them. Germline V gene sequence: CDR1 SEHNR, CDR2 FQNEAQ (reference sequence). The CDR3 has 12 amino acids. The CDR3 DNA follows: TGTGCCAGCAGCTCAGGCAGCTATGGCTACACCTTC. Translating gives CASSSGSYGYTF. Full variable domain (missing parts from reference TRBV7-9 and TRBJ1-2): DTGVSQNPRHKITKRGQNVTFRCDPISEHNRLYWYRQTLGQGPEFLTYFQNEAQLEKSRLLSDRFSAERPKGSFSTLEIQRTEQGDSAMYLCASSSGSYGYTFGSGTRLTVV.

Only a few counts were recorded for this clone. This chain uses TRBV5-1 with TRBJ2-2; 7 nucleotides line up with TRBD1. Trimming took 0 bases from V and 1 from J; bases not matched to a gene: 0. The CDR3 consists of 15 residues. Germline V gene lookup returns CDR1 SGHRS and CDR2 YFSETQ. The chain's CDR3 is CASSLGTGNTGELFF. DNA for the CDR3: TGCGCCAGCAGCTTGGGGACAGGGAACACCGGGGAGCTGTTTTTT. Full variable domain (missing parts from reference TRBV5-1 and TRBJ2-2): KAGVTQTPRYLIKTRGQQVTLSCSPISGHRSVSWYQQTPGQGLQFLFEYFSETQRNKGNFPGRFSGRQFSNSRSEMNVSTLELGDSALYLCASSLGTGNTGELFFGEGSRLTVL.

There are a few counts of this clone. This specimen includes other DNA sequences encoding the same CDR3. V gene TRBV12-3 or TRBV12-4 combines with J gene TRBJ1-1; TRBD1 is a possible D gene (5 bases). The V end was cut by 6 bases, the J end by 2 bases, with 10 bases between. CDR3 size: 13 residues. As DNA, the CDR3 is TGTGCCAGCAGCCTACAGGTAAACACTGAAGCTTTCTTT. Translation: CASSLQVNTEAFF.

The V gene is TRBV3-1 (or the pseudogene TRBV3-2), the J gene TRBJ1-1; 7 bases align to TRBD1. After removal of 1 base from V and 3 bases from J, the junction contained 2 bases not matched to a gene. Germline CDR1 is LGHDT and CDR2 is YNNKEL (reference sequence). This CDR3 has 14 residues. In DNA, the CDR3 is TGTGCCAGCAGCCAAGGGGACAGAGACACTGAAGCTTTCTTT. This encodes CASSQGDRDTEAFF.

This clone was counted between two and nine times. The chain is built from TRBV9 and TRBJ1-1, with TRBD1 identical over 9 bases. The V gene end was trimmed by 5 bases and the J gene end by 4 bases; junction bases not matched to a gene: 6. The CDR3 length is 14 residues. From germline, CDR1 is SGDLS and CDR2 YYNGEE. The CDR3 DNA reads as TGTGCCAGCAGGGGACAGGGCTTCGGCACTGAAGCTTTCTTT. It codes for CASRGQGFGTEAFF.

The J gene is TRBJ2-1, the V gene TRBV7-2, with 7 bases that match TRBD2. The ends lost 6 bases at V and 10 bases at J; junction bases unmatched: 9. This CDR3 has 13 amino acids. Germline CDR1 and CDR2: SGHTA and FQGNSA. The CDR3 protein is CASSLEGGGEQFF. CDR3 bases: TGTGCCAGCAGTCTAGAAGGCGGGGGAGAGCAGTTCTTC.

The rearrangement joins TRBV2 to TRBJ1-3; a weak D match, TRBD1 (6 bases). V lost 8 bases and J 4 bases, leaving 15 bases between the germline ends. Germline lookup yields CDR1 SNHLY and CDR2 FYNNEI. The CDR3 is made up of 14 amino acids. The CDR3: CASGGPIPGNTIYF. The CDR3 nucleotides are TGTGCCAGCGGGGGCCCCATCCCGGGAAACACCATATATTTT.

The chain uses TRBV2 and TRBJ2-3; D ambiguous. Between the trimmed V and J ends, which lost 5 bases and 5 bases, there was a span of 5 bases. The germline gives CDR1 SNHLY, CDR2 FYNNEI. This CDR3 region has 11 residues. CDR3 nucleotides: TGTGCCAGCAGTTTCCGAGATACGCAGTATTTT. It is translated as CASSFRDTQYF.

This chain joins TRBV19 and TRBJ1-1; 8 bases align to TRBD1. Germline V lookup: CDR1 LNHDA, CDR2 SQIVND (reference sequence). V lost 6 bases to trimming and J lost 4 bases; unmatched junction nucleotides: 7. The CDR3 length is 14 residues. CDR3 sequence: CASRTGAPLTEAFF. CDR3 DNA sequence: TGTGCCAGTAGGACAGGGGCCCCTCTCACTGAAGCTTTCTTT. Based on the CDR3 plus reference TRBV19 and TRBJ1-1, the full variable domain is DGGITQSPKYLFRKEGQNVTLSCEQNLNHDAMYWYRQDPGQGLRLIYYSQIVNDFQKGDIAEGYSVSREKKESFPLTVTSAQKNPTAFYLCASRTGAPLTEAFFGQGTRLTVV.

This clone was found once. The chain couples TRBV28 to TRBJ1-2; D possibly corresponds to TRBD1 (6 bases). The length of the CDR3 is 15 residues. The V end was cut by 5 bases, the J end by 1 base, with 14 bases between. Germline V gene lookup returns CDR1 MDHEN and CDR2 SYDVKM. DNA of the CDR3: TGTGCCAGCAGTCCCCGGGGGGGCCTTAACTATGGCTACACCTTC. This sequence encodes CASSPRGGLNYGYTF.

The rearrangement links TRBV19 to TRBJ1-1; D is unresolved. Trimming left V 3 bases short and J 7 bases short, with 12 bases between. The CDR3 is made up of 13 amino acids. Per germline, CDR1 LNHDA and CDR2 SQIVND (reference sequence). The CDR3 sequence: CASSITRENEAFF. For the CDR3, the DNA is TGTGCCAGTAGTATCACAAGGGAGAATGAAGCTTTCTTT.

The chain recombines TRBV6-5 with TRBJ1-5; 7 bases agree with TRBD1. Germline trimming cut 2 bases from V and 6 bases from J; bases unmatched to any gene: 4. Germline V gives CDR1 MNHEY, CDR2 SVGAGI. The CDR3 length is 14 residues. CDR3 DNA sequence: TGTGCCAGCAGTTACCAGGGGGGTAGTCAGCCCCAGCATTTT. Amino acids: CASSYQGGSQPQHF.